The clone carrying this T cell receptor beta chain was found a few times. This CDR3 has 13 residues. Trimming took 7 bases from V and 4 from J, leaving 13 bases between them. Using its own MiXCR run on the 5' RACE reads, TCRdb lists one record per CDR3 protein. The repertoire holds approximately 240,000 distinct CDR3 sequences, with over 12% as singletons. This sample is drawn from a study of identical twins. The sequencing sample was made of memory (CD45RO+) T cells sorted from blood. The chain combines TRBV12-3 or TRBV12-4 with TRBJ1-2; tentative D call: TRBD1 (6 bases). This sequence originates from a woman aged 18 to 35 in good health. CDR3 protein: CASTYRESYGYTF. The CDR3, as DNA: TGTGCCAGCACGTACAGGGAAAGCTATGGCTACACCTTC.